The next 28 T cell receptor beta chains were all read from a single sample in a study of OX40 agonist ivuxolimab in advanced cancers. TCRdb's copy holds only in-frame clones and misses some; the assay was immunoSEQ multiplex PCR. The sample contains tens of thousands of clones, around nine tenths of which appear only once. Sequenced material: CD4+ or CD8+ T cells sorted from blood, taken in a trial of the OX40 agonist ivuxolimab. The receptors shown here come from an adult with an advanced solid tumor such as melanoma, head and neck, liver or kidney cancer.

The chain has TRBV7-9 and TRBJ1-5; D uncertain. Germline V lookup: CDR1 SEHNR, CDR2 FQNEAQ (reference sequence). CDR3 length: 12 amino acids. V dropped 3 bases and J dropped 3 bases, with 3 bases sitting between them. In DNA form, the CDR3 reads TGTGCCAGCAGCTTTGTCAATCAGCCCCAGCATTTT. Translated, it gives CASSFVNQPQHF.

The V and J genes are TRBV6-5 and TRBJ2-3; 7 positions agree with TRBD2. This CDR3 region has 15 residues. The germline gives CDR1 MNHEY, CDR2 SVGAGI. With V trimmed by 7 bases and J by 5 bases, 12 bases remained unmatched. The CDR3 nucleotides are TGTGCCAGCATGGCGAAGGGCCCGGGAGGAGATACGCAGTATTTT. Translation: CASMAKGPGGDTQYF.

The V call is TRBV18, the J call TRBJ2-2; 7 nucleotides agree with TRBD2. The J segment lost 4 bases and the V segment lost 0 bases, leaving 8 bases of the junction unmatched. The CDR3 runs to 17 residues. CDR1 is KGHSH and CDR2 is LQKENI in the germline V gene. For the CDR3, the DNA is TGTGCCAGCTCACCACCCGGCGGGAGTGGTGGCACCGGGGAGCTGTTTTTT. Its translation is CASSPPGGSGGTGELFF.

This clone has a handful of counts. The V and J genes are TRBV7-2 and TRBJ2-7; D may be TRBD1 or TRBD2 (5 bases each). Trimming left V 7 bases short and J 3 bases short, with 19 bases between. The CDR3 covers 15 residues. CDR1 is SGHTA and CDR2 is FQGNSA in the germline V gene. This CDR3 is CASTQVEGRFYEQYF. In nucleotides, the CDR3 is TGTGCCAGCACTCAAGTAGAGGGACGGTTCTACGAGCAGTACTTC.

This chain connects TRBV19 to TRBJ1-2, with 8 bases fitting TRBD1. J gave up 4 bases and V 4 bases, and 8 bases lay outside the gene matches. Germline-derived CDR1 and CDR2 are LNHDA and SQIVND (reference sequence). CDR3 length equals 15 residues. The CDR3 DNA reads as TGTGCCAGTAGTACCATCCGGACAGGGCCCTATGGCTACACCTTC. Its protein product is CASSTIRTGPYGYTF.

This rearrangement joins TRBV7-9 to TRBJ2-7, with 7 bases aligning to TRBD2. This CDR3 has 14 amino acids. With 3 bases clipped from V and 5 bases from J, the junction kept 7 bases outside the gene matches. Germline V gene sequence: CDR1 SEHNR, CDR2 FQNEAQ (reference sequence). The CDR3 coding sequence is TGTGCCAGCAGCTTCCCCCTGGGAGGGAACGAGCAGTACTTC. Amino acids: CASSFPLGGNEQYF.

V is TRBV14 and J is TRBJ1-3; no definite D call. Trimming removed 5 bases at V and 4 bases at J, with 6 bases between. The germline V gene has CDR1 SGHDN and CDR2 FVKESK. The CDR3 has 12 amino acids. CDR3 bases: TGTGCCAGCAGCGGGCCGGGAAACACCATATATTTT. Translating it yields CASSGPGNTIYF.

CDR3 in DNA: TGTGCCAGCAGTAGGACAGGGGGCACCTACGAGCAGTACTTC. Its protein is CASSRTGGTYEQYF. The chain joins TRBV6-5 to TRBJ2-7, with 11 bases matching TRBD1. CDR1 and CDR2 from the germline V gene are MNHEY and SVGAGI. V was pared by 5 bases and J by 2 bases, with 2 bases of the junction left unmatched. The CDR3 runs to 14 residues.

The rearrangement joins TRBV9 to TRBJ2-5, with D perhaps matching TRBD1 (6 bases). The closer fit of TRBJ2-7 to the DNA end suggests the J call may be wrong. Germline lookup yields CDR1 SGDLS and CDR2 YYNGEE. CDR3 size: 16 residues. As DNA, the CDR3 is TGTGCCAGCAGCCCCTCTCTGTGGGACATCTCCTACGAGCAGTACTTC. It specifies CASSPSLWDISYEQYF.

This chain links TRBV28 with TRBJ1-1; no clear D. Germline CDR1 reads MDHEN; CDR2 reads SYDVKM. This CDR3 has 15 amino acids. V lost 3 bases and J 3 bases, leaving 14 bases between the germline ends. The CDR3 region is CASSFTGPGDTEAFF. The CDR3 DNA sequence: TGTGCCAGCAGTTTTACGGGTCCCGGGGACACTGAAGCTTTCTTT.

The chain employs TRBV7-3 and TRBJ2-2; D perhaps matches TRBD1 (6 bases). Germline V CDR1 and CDR2: SGHTA, FQGTGA. The germline V and J ends were trimmed by 5 bases and 7 bases, with 17 bases remaining between them. The CDR3 covers 15 residues. The CDR3 nucleotides are TGTGCCAGCAGCCCGGGAACAGGGACCTACGGGGAGCTGTTTTTT. This gives the protein CASSPGTGTYGELFF.

This chain links TRBV5-5 with TRBJ1-2, with D unclear. CDR1 and CDR2 from the germline V gene are SGHKS and YYEKEE (reference sequence). V was cut by 0 bases and J by 4 bases, with 13 bases left in between. This CDR3 has 15 residues. The CDR3 here is CASSLELNRGYGYTF. In nucleotides, the CDR3 is TGTGCCAGCAGCTTGGAGTTGAACAGAGGCTATGGCTACACCTTC.

The chain employs TRBV19 and TRBJ1-3; no definite D call. In germline, CDR1 is LNHDA, CDR2 SQIVND (reference sequence). The CDR3 is 13 residues long. V was cut by 8 bases and J by 4 bases, with 12 bases left in between. CDR3 sequence: CASEERAGNTIYF. In DNA form, the CDR3 reads TGTGCCAGTGAGGAGAGAGCCGGAAACACCATATATTTT.

V usage is TRBV5-5 and J usage is TRBJ1-2, with D possibly TRBD1 on 6 matching bases. CDR1 and CDR2 from the germline V gene are SGHKS and YYEKEE (reference sequence). The length of the CDR3 is 14 residues. Trimming stripped 0 bases from V and 5 bases from J, with 11 bases between. The CDR3 DNA is TGTGCCAGCAGCTTGGGCCAGGGGTCTTATGGCTACACCTTC. Its translation: CASSLGQGSYGYTF.

V usage is TRBV10-1 and J usage is TRBJ2-7, with D uncertain. Deletions cut 5 bases from V and 4 bases from J, with 6 bases between. Germline CDR1 WNHNN, CDR2 SYGVQD (reference sequence). The length of the CDR3 is 11 residues. The DNA for the CDR3 is TGCGCCAGCAGTTCTGGGTACGAGCAGTACTTC. This codes for CASSSGYEQYF.

This clone was seen only a few times. This chain connects TRBV9 to TRBJ2-2; D not resolved. Looked up from germline, CDR1 is SGDLS and CDR2 is YYNGEE. V was shortened by 0 bases and J by 1 base, with 7 bases between the two germline ends. The CDR3 covers 15 residues. The CDR3 region has the DNA TGTGCCAGCAGCGTAGCGGCTCAGAACACCGGGGAGCTGTTTTTT. Translated: CASSVAAQNTGELFF. The full variable domain, with the rest looked up from reference TRBV9 and TRBJ2-2, is DSGVTQTPKHLITATGQRVTLRCSPRSGDLSVYWYQQSLDQGLQFLIQYYNGEERAKGNILERFSAQQFPDLHSELNLSSLELGDSALYFCASSVAAQNTGELFFGEGSRLTVL.

This sequence joins TRBV7-9 and TRBJ2-1; 8 bases match TRBD2. The CDR3 consists of 16 residues. The ends lost 5 bases at V and 6 bases at J; junction bases unmatched: 12. CDR1 is SEHNR and CDR2 is FQNEAQ in the germline V gene (reference sequence). As DNA, the CDR3 is TGTGCCAGCAGCCCGTCCGTGGGACTAGGGATCAATGAGCAGTTCTTC. Its translation is CASSPSVGLGINEQFF.

The chain carries TRBV7-9 and TRBJ1-4, with D maybe TRBD1 (6 bases). Germline CDR1 SEHNR, CDR2 FQNEAQ (reference sequence). The CDR3 has 15 amino acids. V was shortened by 5 bases and J by 1 base, with 11 bases between the two germline ends. The CDR3 loop is CASSGGPLTNEKLFF. The CDR3 DNA is TGTGCCAGCAGCGGGGGCCCGTTAACTAATGAAAAACTGTTTTTT.

V gene TRBV11-3 combines with J gene TRBJ2-3, with D unclear. This CDR3 has 12 amino acids. Trimming removed 5 bases at V and 0 bases at J, with 3 bases between. Germline CDR1 and CDR2: SGHNT and YENEEA. The CDR3 spells CASSGSTDTQYF. The CDR3 region has the DNA TGTGCCAGCAGCGGCAGCACAGATACGCAGTATTTT.

This rearrangement joins TRBV6-5 to TRBJ1-6, with D maybe TRBD1 (5 bases). The V and J ends lost 2 bases and 7 bases respectively, with 15 bases between them. Germline V gene sequence: CDR1 MNHEY, CDR2 SVGAGI. This CDR3 has 16 amino acids. For the CDR3, the DNA is TGTGCCAGCAGTTACAATCCGGGGGGAAGAAATTCACCCCTCCACTTT. It is translated as CASSYNPGGRNSPLHF.

The J gene is TRBJ2-5, the V gene TRBV7-6; no clear D. The germline V gene encodes CDR1 SGHVS and CDR2 FNYEAQ. The CDR3 spans 12 residues. V was clipped by 2 bases and J by 2 bases, with 3 bases between them. CDR3 sequence: CASSLQQETQYF. The CDR3 nucleotides read TGTGCCAGCAGCTTACAGCAAGAGACCCAGTACTTC.

V usage is TRBV2 and J usage is TRBJ2-7; 12 bases match TRBD2. This CDR3 is built from 14 residues. CDR1 is SNHLY and CDR2 is FYNNEI in the germline V gene. J lost 7 bases, V lost 6 bases, and 7 bases had no gene match. The CDR3, as DNA: TGTGCCAGCAGGCGACTAGCGGGAGTTGGTGAGCAGTACTTC. This gives the protein CASRRLAGVGEQYF.

V is TRBV6-5 and J is TRBJ1-4; no firm D call. This CDR3 is 15 amino acids long. The germline V and J ends were trimmed by 4 bases and 0 bases, with 9 bases remaining between them. CDR1 MNHEY and CDR2 SVGAGI come from the germline V gene. The CDR3 sequence is CASSSQAATNEKLFF. The CDR3 bases are TGTGCCAGCAGTTCCCAGGCAGCAACTAATGAAAAACTGTTTTTT.

The chain links TRBV19 to TRBJ2-7; 10 positions match TRBD2. The J segment lost 2 bases and the V segment lost 6 bases, leaving 13 bases of the junction unmatched. Germline CDR1 and CDR2: LNHDA and SQIVND (reference sequence). This CDR3 is 17 amino acids long. Here the CDR3 DNA reads TGTGCCAGTAGGAAAGCGGGGGGGCAGGGAAAACCCTACGAGCAGTACTTC. This codes for CASRKAGGQGKPYEQYF.

The genes are TRBV18 and TRBJ2-1; TRBD2 matches at 11 bases. CDR1 is KGHSH and CDR2 is LQKENI in the germline V gene. J lost 6 bases, V lost 3 bases, and 4 bases had no gene match. This CDR3 spans 15 amino acids. CDR3 nucleotides: TGTGCCAGCTCACCGGGTAGCGGGAGGGCCAATGAGCAGTTCTTC. Translating it yields CASSPGSGRANEQFF.

The chain employs TRBV5-1 and TRBJ1-2, with D unclear. The CDR3 totals 15 residues. With 0 bases removed from V and 0 bases from J, the gap between germline ends came to 9 bases. Germline CDR1 reads SGHRS; CDR2 reads YFSETQ. The CDR3 reads CASSLGKASNYGYTF. For the CDR3, the DNA is TGCGCCAGCAGCTTGGGTAAGGCCTCTAACTATGGCTACACCTTC.

The V and J genes are TRBV18 and TRBJ2-6, with unresolved D. The CDR3 totals 17 residues. The V gene lost 5 bases and the J gene lost 3 bases, with 17 bases spanning the gap. In germline, CDR1 is KGHSH, CDR2 LQKENI. The CDR3 nucleotides are TGTGCCAGCTCAGACGGCATACTAACGTTTGGGGCCAACGTCCTGACTTTC. Translation gives CASSDGILTFGANVLTF. Using reference TRBV18 and TRBJ2-6 for the parts outside the CDR3, the full variable domain is NAGVMQNPRHLVRRRGQEARLRCSPMKGHSHVYWYRQLPEEGLKFMVYLQKENIIDESGMPKERFSAEFPKEGPSILRIQQVVRGDSAAYFCASSDGILTFGANVLTFGAGSRLTVL.

The chain joins TRBV28 to TRBJ1-5; D unresolved. The CDR3 is made up of 13 amino acids. Between the trimmed V and J ends, which lost 6 bases and 5 bases, there was a span of 11 bases. Germline V lookup: CDR1 MDHEN, CDR2 SYDVKM. CDR3 coding DNA: TGTGCCAGCAGCCCAGGAGCGGATCAGCCCCAGCATTTT. It codes for CASSPGADQPQHF.